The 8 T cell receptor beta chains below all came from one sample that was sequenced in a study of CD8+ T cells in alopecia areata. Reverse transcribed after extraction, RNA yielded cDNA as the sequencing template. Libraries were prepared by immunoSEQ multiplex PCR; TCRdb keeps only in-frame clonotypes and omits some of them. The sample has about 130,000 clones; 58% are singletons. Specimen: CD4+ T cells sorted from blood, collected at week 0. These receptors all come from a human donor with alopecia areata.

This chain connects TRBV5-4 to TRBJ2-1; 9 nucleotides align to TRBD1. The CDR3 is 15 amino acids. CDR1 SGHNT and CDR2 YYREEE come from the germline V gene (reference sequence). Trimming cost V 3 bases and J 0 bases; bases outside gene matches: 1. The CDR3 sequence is CASSWGQGSYNEQFF. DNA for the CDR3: TGTGCCAGCAGCTGGGGACAGGGCTCCTACAATGAGCAGTTCTTC.

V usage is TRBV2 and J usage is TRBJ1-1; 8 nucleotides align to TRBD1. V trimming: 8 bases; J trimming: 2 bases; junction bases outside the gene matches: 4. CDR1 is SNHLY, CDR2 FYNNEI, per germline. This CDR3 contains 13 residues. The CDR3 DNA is TGTGCCAGCCGGGACAGGATTAACACTGAAGCTTTCTTT. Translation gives CASRDRINTEAFF. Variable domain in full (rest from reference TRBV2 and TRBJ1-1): EPEVTQTPSHQVTQMGQEVILRCVPISNHLYFYWYRQILGQKVEFLVSFYNNEISEKSEIFDDQFSVERPDGSNFTLKIRSTKLEDSAMYFCASRDRINTEAFFGQGTRLTVV.

CDR3 sequence reads: CAWGPGLASNEQFF. DNA for the CDR3: TGTGCCTGGGGACCGGGACTAGCTTCCAATGAGCAGTTCTTC. This chain connects TRBV30 to TRBJ2-1; 9 bases line up with TRBD2. The trim removed 5 bases at V and 6 bases at J, leaving 8 bases unmatched. The CDR3 loop spans 14 amino acids. Germline V gene sequence: CDR1 GTSNPN, CDR2 SVGIG (reference sequence).

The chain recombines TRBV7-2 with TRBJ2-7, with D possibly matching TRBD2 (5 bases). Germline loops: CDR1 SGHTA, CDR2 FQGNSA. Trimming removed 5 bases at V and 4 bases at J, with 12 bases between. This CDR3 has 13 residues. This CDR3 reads CASSAGRVYEQYF. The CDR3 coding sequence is TGTGCCAGCAGCGCGGGTCGGGTATACGAGCAGTACTTC. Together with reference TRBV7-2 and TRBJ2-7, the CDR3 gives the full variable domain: GAGVSQSPSNKVTEKGKDVELRCDPISGHTALYWYRQSLGQGLEFLIYFQGNSAPDKSGLPSDRFSAERTGGSVSTLTIQRTQQEDSAVYLCASSAGRVYEQYFGPGTRLTVT.

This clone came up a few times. In nucleotides, the CDR3 is TGTGCCAGCAGTTACCAGCGGGAGTGGTACAATGAGCAGTTCTTC. Its protein is CASSYQREWYNEQFF. The chain has TRBV2 and TRBJ2-1; 8 bases align to TRBD2. CDR1 is SNHLY and CDR2 is FYNNEI in the germline V gene. The CDR3 has 15 amino acids. The J segment lost 4 bases and the V segment lost 5 bases, leaving 7 bases of the junction unmatched.

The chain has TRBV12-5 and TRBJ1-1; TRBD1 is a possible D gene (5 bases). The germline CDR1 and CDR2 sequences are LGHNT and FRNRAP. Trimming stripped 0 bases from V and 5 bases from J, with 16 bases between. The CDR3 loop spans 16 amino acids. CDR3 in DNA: TGTGCTAGTGGTTTGGTCCGTGGGGCAGGGAAGACTGAAGCTTTCTTT. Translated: CASGLVRGAGKTEAFF.

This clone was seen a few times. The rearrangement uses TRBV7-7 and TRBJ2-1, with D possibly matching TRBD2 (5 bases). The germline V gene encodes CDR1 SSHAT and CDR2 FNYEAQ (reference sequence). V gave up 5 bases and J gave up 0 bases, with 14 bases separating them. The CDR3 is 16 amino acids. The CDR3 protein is CASSARRTSSYNEQFF. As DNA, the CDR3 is TGTGCCAGCAGCGCACGGAGGACGAGCTCCTACAATGAGCAGTTCTTC.

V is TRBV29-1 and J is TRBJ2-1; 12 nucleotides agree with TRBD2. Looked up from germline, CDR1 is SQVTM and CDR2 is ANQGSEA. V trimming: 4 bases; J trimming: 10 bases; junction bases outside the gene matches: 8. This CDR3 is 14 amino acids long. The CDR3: CSVGLASGRGEQFF. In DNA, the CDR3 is TGCAGCGTTGGGTTGGCTAGCGGGAGGGGCGAGCAGTTCTTC.